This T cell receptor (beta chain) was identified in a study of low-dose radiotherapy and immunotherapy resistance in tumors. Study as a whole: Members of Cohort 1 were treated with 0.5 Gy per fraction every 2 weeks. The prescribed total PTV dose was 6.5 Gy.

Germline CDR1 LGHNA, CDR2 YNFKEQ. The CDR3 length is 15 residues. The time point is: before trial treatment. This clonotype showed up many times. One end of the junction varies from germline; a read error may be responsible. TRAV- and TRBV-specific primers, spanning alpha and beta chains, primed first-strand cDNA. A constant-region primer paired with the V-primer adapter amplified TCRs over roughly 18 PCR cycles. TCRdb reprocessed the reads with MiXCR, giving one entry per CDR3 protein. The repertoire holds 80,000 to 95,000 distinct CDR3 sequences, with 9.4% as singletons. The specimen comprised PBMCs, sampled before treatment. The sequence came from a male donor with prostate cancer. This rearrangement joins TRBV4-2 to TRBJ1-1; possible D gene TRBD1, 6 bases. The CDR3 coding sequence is TGTGCCAGCAGCCAAGGAACAGGGAGGAACGCTGAAGCTTTCTTT. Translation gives CASSQGTGRNAEAFF.